Shown below are 9 T cell receptor beta chains from a single sample sequenced in a study of tissue T cells after allogeneic stem cell transplantation. Method: immunoSEQ multiplex PCR; TCRdb's copy keeps in-frame clones and lacks some. Seen here are around 40,000 clones, 80% to 95% observed once, and the top ten hold around 3.8%. Sequences were derived from blood, sampled before transplantation. The receptors originated from a woman aged 40-75 years who later had graft-versus-host disease after an allogeneic stem cell transplant.

J is TRBJ2-1 and V is TRBV6-5, with 11 bases matching TRBD1. In germline, CDR1 is MNHEY, CDR2 SVGAGI. Trimming cost V 9 bases and J 7 bases; bases outside gene matches: 5. The CDR3 spans 13 residues. CDR3 nucleotide sequence: TGTGCCAGGGGGGGACAGGGGGTAAATGAGCAGTTCTTC. Translating it yields CARGGQGVNEQFF.

The rearrangement uses TRBV7-2 and TRBJ1-5; possible D gene TRBD1, 5 bases. CDR3 length: 14 residues. Trimming took off 4 bases at V and 3 bases at J, with 10 bases between the two ends. CDR1 is SGHTA and CDR2 is FQGNSA in the germline V gene. CDR3 coding DNA: TGTGCCAGCAGCTACGGACATAACAATCAGCCCCAGCATTTT. This translates into CASSYGHNNQPQHF.

The chain recombines TRBV20-1 with TRBJ2-1; 7 bases map to TRBD2. The CDR3 has 11 amino acids. Losses at the gene ends were 3 bases for V and 14 bases for J; bases not matched to a gene: 7. From germline, CDR1 is DFQATT and CDR2 SNEGSKA (reference sequence). CDR3 nucleotide sequence: TGCAGTGCTAGGGGGGACTATCAGGAGTTCTTC. Protein: CSARGDYQEFF.

The V gene is TRBV9, the J gene TRBJ2-3, with 9 bases fitting TRBD2. The trim removed 4 bases at V and 2 bases at J, leaving 11 bases unmatched. Germline loops: CDR1 SGDLS, CDR2 YYNGEE. The CDR3 is made up of 17 amino acids. The CDR3 reads CASSQGGSGRYTDTQYF. CDR3 DNA sequence: TGTGCCAGCAGCCAGGGGGGGAGCGGGAGGTACACAGATACGCAGTATTTT.

The rearrangement uses TRBV5-6 and TRBJ1-2; TRBD1 matches at 8 bases. With 1 base clipped from V and 8 bases from J, the junction kept 4 bases outside the gene matches. The CDR3 runs to 13 residues. Germline CDR1 and CDR2: SGHDT and YYEEEE. The CDR3 protein is CASSLTGGRGYTF. In DNA, the CDR3 is TGTGCCAGCAGCTTGACAGGGGGACGAGGCTACACCTTC.

J is TRBJ2-5 and V is TRBV7-2, with D unresolved. With 1 base removed from V and 2 bases from J, the gap between germline ends came to 14 bases. Germline CDR1 SGHTA, CDR2 FQGNSA. CDR3 length: 16 residues. CDR3 DNA sequence: TGTGCCAGCAGCTTAGGTAGGGTTTTTCGTCAAGAGACCCAGTACTTC. It encodes CASSLGRVFRQETQYF.

The chain links TRBV19 to TRBJ1-2, with 7 bases aligning to TRBD1. Germline assignment: CDR1 LNHDA and CDR2 SQIVND (reference sequence). This CDR3 spans 13 amino acids. V trimming: 5 bases; J trimming: 8 bases; junction bases outside the gene matches: 8. CDR3: CASSPRQGQGYTF. The DNA for the CDR3 is TGTGCCAGTAGTCCCCGACAGGGTCAAGGCTACACCTTC.

Of note for this clone: One junction end does not reproduce the germline sequence, and a read error may be involved. This chain links TRBV4-3 with TRBJ2-2; maybe TRBD2 (6 bases). This CDR3 has 16 residues. Germline CDR1 and CDR2: LGHNA and YSLEER. The CDR3 reads CASSQVILAKTGELFF. CDR3 DNA sequence: TGCGCCAGCAGCCAAGTAATCCTAGCGAAGACCGGGGAGCTGTTTTTT.

This sequence joins TRBV4-1 and TRBJ2-7, with D perhaps being TRBD1 or TRBD2 (5 bases each). The CDR3 is made up of 15 amino acids. The germline gives CDR1 MGHRA, CDR2 YSYEKL. The ends were cut back, 4 bases at V and 0 bases at J, with 13 bases in the middle. CDR3 in amino acids: CASSRGAMGSYEQYF. The DNA for the CDR3 is TGCGCCAGCAGCCGAGGGGCCATGGGCTCCTACGAGCAGTACTTC.